Below are 13 T cell receptor beta chains sequenced from a single sample in a study of T cell responses to AZD1222 COVID-19 vaccine. Here immunoSEQ multiplex PCR was the method, and the copy in TCRdb shows in-frame clones only, minus some. The table lists 100,000 to 150,000 clones, around nine tenths of them singletons. The specimen comprised peripheral blood, sampled on day 0 of AZD1222 vaccination. All receptors come from an adult in good health.

V usage is TRBV13 and J usage is TRBJ1-6; no definite D call. This CDR3 has 16 amino acids. Germline-derived CDR1 and CDR2 are PRHDT and FYEKMQ (reference sequence). Trimming removed 6 bases from V and 0 bases from J, with 12 bases in between. The DNA of the CDR3 is TGTGCCAGCAGTATGGACGGAAGCTCCTATAATTCACCCCTCCACTTT. It translates to CASSMDGSSYNSPLHF.

The genes are TRBV6-5 and TRBJ2-3, with D unresolved. The CDR3 spans 14 residues. V lost 0 bases and J lost 1, with 5 bases in between. Germline V gene data show CDR1 as MNHEY and CDR2 as SVGAGI. DNA for the CDR3: TGTGCCAGCAGTTACTCGCGGCGCACAGATACGCAGTATTTT. It codes for CASSYSRRTDTQYF.

This chain links TRBV6-6 with TRBJ1-2; 7 bases fit TRBD1. The CDR3 sequence is 15 residues long. The trim removed 2 bases at V and 0 bases at J, leaving 3 bases unmatched. Germline V lookup: CDR1 MNHNY, CDR2 SVGAGI (reference sequence). CDR3 amino acids: CASSYNTGANYGYTF. The CDR3 DNA is TGTGCCAGCAGTTACAACACAGGGGCTAACTATGGCTACACCTTC.

Here the CDR3 DNA reads TGTGCCAGCAGCCAAGAAGACCCGGCTTATAATTCACCCCTCCACTTT. Protein product: CASSQEDPAYNSPLHF. The J gene is TRBJ1-6, the V gene TRBV14; D is undetermined. V shed 0 bases and J shed 4 bases, with 10 bases lying between them. Germline CDR1 SGHDN, CDR2 FVKESK. This CDR3 comprises 16 residues.

This clone was picked up a small number of times. The rearrangement uses TRBV6-5 and TRBJ2-5, with 8 bases fitting TRBD2. The CDR3 has 15 residues. Trimming removed 6 bases from V and 2 bases from J; junction bases left unmatched: 8. Germline assignment: CDR1 MNHEY and CDR2 SVGAGI. This CDR3 reads CASSQKRGRQETQYF. The CDR3 DNA is TGTGCCAGCAGCCAAAAGCGGGGGAGACAAGAGACCCAGTACTTC.

This sequence joins TRBV28 and TRBJ1-1; unclear D gene. This CDR3 spans 15 amino acids. V was clipped by 4 bases and J by 1 base, with 13 bases between them. Germline V gene sequence: CDR1 MDHEN, CDR2 SYDVKM. The chain's CDR3 is CASSSNTDRNTEAFF. In nucleotides, the CDR3 is TGTGCCAGCAGTTCGAACACGGATAGGAACACTGAAGCTTTCTTT.

The V call is TRBV6-2 or TRBV6-3, the J call TRBJ1-2; 9 bases are a match to TRBD1. The germline gives CDR1 MNHEY, CDR2 SVGEGT. This CDR3 contains 15 residues. Unmatched junction bases numbered 7, after V lost 0 bases and J lost 8 bases. The CDR3 DNA follows: TGTGCCAGCAGTTACTCGGCGGGACAGGGAAGAGGCTACACCTTC. Residues: CASSYSAGQGRGYTF.

The chain uses TRBV5-1 and TRBJ1-1, with no clear D. Deletions cut 2 bases from V and 0 bases from J, with 5 bases between. The CDR3 is 13 residues long. CDR1 is SGHRS and CDR2 is YFSETQ in the germline V gene. DNA for the CDR3: TGCGCCAGCAGCTTAGACATGAACACTGAAGCTTTCTTT. Encoded protein: CASSLDMNTEAFF.

This chain joins TRBV4-2 and TRBJ1-1; 7 bases match TRBD1. Germline V gene sequence: CDR1 LGHNA, CDR2 YNFKEQ. V was clipped by 0 bases and J by 1 base; unmatched bases: 14. CDR3 length: 19 residues. CDR3 sequence (DNA): TGTGCCAGCAGCCAAGATGCCCACACCGGCAGGGGGAGGAACACTGAAGCTTTCTTT. It specifies CASSQDAHTGRGRNTEAFF.

The V and J genes are TRBV7-2 and TRBJ1-2; D remains ambiguous. CDR1 and CDR2 (germline): SGHTA, FQGNSA. This CDR3 region has 13 residues. The V and J ends lost 1 base and 8 bases respectively, with 11 bases between them. Written as DNA, the CDR3 is TGTGCCAGCAGCTTAGAGGCTATGAGGGGCTACACCTTC. Amino acids: CASSLEAMRGYTF. Full variable domain (missing parts from reference TRBV7-2 and TRBJ1-2): GAGVSQSPSNKVTEKGKDVELRCDPISGHTALYWYRQSLGQGLEFLIYFQGNSAPDKSGLPSDRFSAERTGGSVSTLTIQRTQQEDSAVYLCASSLEAMRGYTFGSGTRLTVV.

This clone was seen a single time. The V gene is TRBV24-1, the J gene TRBJ2-5, with D perhaps TRBD1 or TRBD2 (5 bases each). The CDR3 extends over 13 amino acids. CDR1 and CDR2 (germline): KGHDR, SFDVKD. The ends were cut back, 5 bases at V and 4 bases at J, with 10 bases in the middle. CDR3 in amino acids: CATSAPGTETQYF. The CDR3 nucleotides read TGTGCCACCAGTGCCCCCGGGACAGAGACCCAGTACTTC.

The chain recombines TRBV5-4 with TRBJ2-1; 12 nucleotides match TRBD2. Germline lookup yields CDR1 SGHNT and CDR2 YYREEE (reference sequence). The CDR3 sequence is 17 residues long. V dropped 5 bases and J dropped 2; count of bases not matched to a gene: 8. The CDR3 DNA reads as TGTGCCAGCAGGCACTTCAGGACTAGCGGGACCTACAATGAGCAGTTCTTC. Residues: CASRHFRTSGTYNEQFF.

This clone was counted once. The rearrangement links TRBV5-1 to TRBJ2-7, with D perhaps matching TRBD2 (6 bases). Germline values: CDR1 SGHRS, CDR2 YFSETQ. Between the trimmed V and J ends, which lost 3 bases and 6 bases, there was a span of 16 bases. CDR3 length equals 14 residues. CDR3 region: CASSSGMGGGEQYF. As DNA, the CDR3 is TGCGCCAGCAGCTCCGGGATGGGAGGCGGCGAGCAGTACTTC.